Detailed here is one T cell receptor (beta chain). The method was immunoSEQ multiplex PCR; TCRdb's version includes in-frame clones alone and lacks a portion of them. The repertoire holds some 760,000 clones, with 70% to 90% as singletons. These data come from a study of shared T cell receptors in the human thymus. These same records also appear under a second study, on human thymus T cells. Turning to that study: Healthy Finnish infants having corrective surgery for congenital heart defects served as donors. Resections that were taken during corrective heart surgery supplied the thymus tissue. Gene usage for V and J segments appeared biased in thymic and blood repertoires. Unrelated people showed highly overlapping thymic repertoires, related research reported.

The receptor was derived from a girl less than two years old with a congenital heart defect. The sequencing sample was made of thymocytes.

The CDR3 DNA sequence: TGTGCCAGCAGCAGAAGCTGGACAGGGAAGCGTCGGGAAAAACTGTTTTTT. It codes for CASSRSWTGKRREKLFF. The V call is TRBV13, the J call TRBJ1-4, with TRBD1 identical over 8 bases. CDR3 length: 17 amino acids. Germline CDR1 reads PRHDT; CDR2 reads FYEKMQ (reference sequence). The J segment lost 8 bases and the V segment lost 5 bases, leaving 16 bases of the junction unmatched.